Each of the 25 T cell receptor beta chains below was sequenced from the same sample in a study of blood T cells in healthy people across ages. A J-beta primer mix and a sample-barcoded 5' primer were used in a second PCR of about 7 to 12 cycles. A single record per CDR3 protein comes from TCRdb applying MiXCR to the 5' RACE reads. The sample includes about 800,000 distinct CDR3 sequences, roughly 50% of them seen just once. The sample consisted of blood. The receptor source for this set is a man in his thirties or forties in good health.

The chain combines TRBV7-2 with TRBJ1-1; 8 nucleotides agree with TRBD1. Germline V lookup: CDR1 SGHTA, CDR2 FQGNSA. CDR3 length: 12 residues. The trim removed 6 bases at V and 11 bases at J, leaving 8 bases unmatched. This chain's CDR3 is CASRPDRGSAFF. CDR3 in DNA: TGTGCCAGCAGACCAGACAGGGGTAGCGCTTTCTTT.

This chain links TRBV2 with TRBJ2-5, with 9 positions matching TRBD2. V lost 5 bases to trimming and J lost 2 bases; unmatched junction nucleotides: 6. This CDR3 comprises 15 residues. Germline-derived CDR1 and CDR2 are SNHLY and FYNNEI. DNA for the CDR3: TGTGCCAGCAGTCAAAAGCGGGGGGAACAAGAGACCCAGTACTTC. As protein: CASSQKRGEQETQYF.

The V gene is TRBV11-2, the J gene TRBJ2-5; 8 bases fit TRBD1. CDR1 and CDR2 (germline): SGHAT, FQNNGV. V dropped 3 bases and J dropped 2; count of bases not matched to a gene: 8. The CDR3 is 16 residues long. The CDR3 DNA reads TGTGCCAGCAGCTTCGGCAGGGGGCTTTTACAAGAGACCCAGTACTTC. Protein: CASSFGRGLLQETQYF.

The chain links TRBV21-1 to TRBJ2-2; the table's D call of TRBD2 was not tested on the DNA. TRBV21-1 has pseudogene status. The length of the CDR3 is 16 residues. The chain's CDR3 is CASSNLDYANTGELFF. CDR3 sequence (DNA): TGTGCCAGCAGCAATCTGGACTACGCGAACACCGGGGAGCTGTTTTTT.

This clonotype has at least ten counts. The rearrangement joins TRBV4-2 to TRBJ1-2; weak D call: TRBD1 (6 bases). The CDR3 covers 13 residues. Trimming took 0 bases from V and 6 from J, leaving 8 bases between them. The germline gives CDR1 LGHNA, CDR2 YNFKEQ. This chain's CDR3 is CASSQDWTDGYTF. In DNA form, the CDR3 reads TGTGCCAGCAGCCAAGATTGGACAGATGGCTACACCTTC.

As for this clonotype: A much larger clone lies one base from this, so it may be a read error. The genes are TRBV10-3 and TRBJ1-5; no clear D gene. Trimming stripped 0 bases from V and 5 bases from J, with 5 bases between. CDR3 length: 13 amino acids. In germline, CDR1 is ENHRY, CDR2 SYGVKD. The CDR3 loop is CAISESSDQPQHF. CDR3 in DNA: TGTGCCATCAGTGAGTCGAGCGATCAGCCCCAGCATTTT.

This clonotype showed up just once. A much bigger clone sits one base away, suggesting this may be a read error. V is TRBV6-5 and J is TRBJ1-2; unclear D gene. Germline V gives CDR1 MNHEY, CDR2 SVGAGI. The CDR3 spans 11 residues. The CDR3 reads CAGSSGYGYTF. In DNA, the CDR3 is TGTGCCGGCAGTTCCGGCTATGGCTACACCTTC.

The chain couples TRBV28 to TRBJ2-2, with D possibly TRBD1 on 7 matching bases. Trimming shortened V by 5 bases and J by 1 base, and 11 bases separated the two germline ends. The CDR3 sequence is 15 residues long. Germline V gene data show CDR1 as MDHEN and CDR2 as SYDVKM. CDR3 DNA: TGTGCCAGCAGTGCAGGGGGGAGGAACACCGGGGAGCTGTTTTTT. This gives the protein CASSAGGRNTGELFF.

The V and J genes are TRBV29-1 and TRBJ1-2, with a weak D call TRBD1 (5 bases). Trimming left V 7 bases short and J 1 base short, with 16 bases between. This CDR3 region has 14 residues. Per germline, CDR1 SQVTM and CDR2 ANQGSEA. CDR3 loop: CSDPRGKFNYGYTF. CDR3 DNA: TGCAGCGACCCCCGGGGCAAGTTTAACTATGGCTACACCTTC.

The rearrangement uses TRBV20-1 and TRBJ2-5, with a possible D match to TRBD2 (7 bases). Trimming removed 4 bases at V and 4 bases at J, with 19 bases between. Germline V gene lookup returns CDR1 DFQATT and CDR2 SNEGSKA (reference sequence). The CDR3 is 15 amino acids. In DNA form, the CDR3 reads TGCAGTGCTACCCCGGGGTTAGGGGGGGGAGAGACCCAGTACTTC. Its translation: CSATPGLGGGETQYF.

This clonotype was recorded at least ten times. The V and J genes are TRBV7-9 and TRBJ1-1; TRBD1 is a possible D gene (6 bases). The germline gives CDR1 SEHNR, CDR2 FQNEAQ (reference sequence). The CDR3 has 12 amino acids. V was shortened by 8 bases and J by 8 bases, with 15 bases between the two germline ends. The DNA for the CDR3 is TGTGCCAGCCGGCTCGTAGGACAGGAAGCTTTCTTT. Translation gives CASRLVGQEAFF.

This clonotype was observed a handful of times. The CDR3 nucleotides read TGTGCCAGCAGCTTTGACCCGGCGGGGTCCTACGAGCAGTACTTC. Its protein is CASSFDPAGSYEQYF. This chain links TRBV7-2 with TRBJ2-7, with a tentative D call TRBD2 (6 bases). The germline V and J ends were trimmed by 3 bases and 1 base, with 13 bases remaining between them. This CDR3 comprises 15 residues. Germline V gene sequence: CDR1 SGHTA, CDR2 FQGNSA.

The table lists this clonotype with a few counts. The V call is TRBV20-1, the J call TRBJ2-7; 13 nucleotides match TRBD2. V lost 4 bases to trimming and J lost 4 bases; unmatched junction nucleotides: 4. This CDR3 region has 14 residues. Germline CDR1 DFQATT, CDR2 SNEGSKA (reference sequence). The CDR3: CSAMLTSGRYEQYF. CDR3 DNA: TGCAGTGCTATGCTGACTAGCGGGAGGTACGAGCAGTACTTC.

This CDR3 is CSAPPRDWETQYF. Written as DNA, the CDR3 is TGCAGTGCCCCCCCGAGGGATTGGGAGACCCAGTACTTC. The rearrangement uses TRBV20-1 and TRBJ2-5; D is possibly TRBD2 (5 bases). Per germline, CDR1 DFQATT and CDR2 SNEGSKA (reference sequence). V lost 6 bases and J 5 bases, leaving 16 bases between the germline ends. This CDR3 region has 13 residues.

The chain links TRBV20-1 to TRBJ2-7; D gene ambiguous. V gave up 0 bases and J gave up 2 bases, with 17 bases separating them. The CDR3 contains 16 residues. Germline CDR1 is DFQATT and CDR2 is SNEGSKA (reference sequence). The CDR3 spells CSARDQSAAGPYEQYF. CDR3 bases: TGCAGTGCTAGAGATCAATCGGCAGCCGGGCCCTACGAGCAGTACTTC.

The gene calls are TRBV7-8 and TRBJ2-7; 12 bases agree with TRBD2. Unmatched junction bases numbered 7, after V lost 5 bases and J lost 5 bases. This CDR3 spans 15 amino acids. The V gene's germline CDR1 is SGHVS and CDR2 FQNEAQ. CDR3 DNA: TGTGCCAGCAGCCCGTCTAGCGGGAGGGGCGACGAGCAGTACTTC. Its translation: CASSPSSGRGDEQYF.

This clonotype was seen a few times. This rearrangement joins TRBV20-1 to TRBJ1-2; no firm D call. CDR3 length: 13 amino acids. Trimming left V 5 bases short and J 2 bases short, with 12 bases between. CDR1 and CDR2 from the germline V gene are DFQATT and SNEGSKA (reference sequence). The CDR3 bases are TGCAGTGCTCGTACCCGGCGAAACTATGGCTACACCTTC. Its translation: CSARTRRNYGYTF.

The V and J genes are TRBV2 and TRBJ1-1; no clear D gene. The CDR3 is 13 amino acids. Trimming left V 10 bases short and J 7 bases short, with 19 bases between. From germline, CDR1 is SNHLY and CDR2 FYNNEI. Here the CDR3 reads CATSGGMDGEAFF. The CDR3 DNA reads TGTGCCACCTCTGGAGGGATGGATGGTGAAGCTTTCTTT.

The V call is TRBV7-8, the J call TRBJ2-4, with D possibly matching TRBD1 (6 bases). The assigned J gene may be wrong: the sequence end matches TRBJ2-7 better. Looked up from germline, CDR1 is SGHVS and CDR2 is FQNEAQ. The CDR3 has 14 amino acids. CDR3 region: CASSLGDIWNEQYF. The CDR3 region has the DNA TGTGCCAGCAGCTTAGGGGACATCTGGAACGAGCAGTACTTC.

CDR3 region: CASSSWSRSYEQYF. In nucleotides, the CDR3 is TGTGCCAGCAGCTCCTGGAGTCGATCCTACGAGCAGTACTTC. The chain carries TRBV7-9 and TRBJ2-4, with unresolved D. The closer fit of TRBJ2-7 to the DNA end suggests the J call may be wrong. Germline CDR1 is SEHNR and CDR2 is FQNEAQ (reference sequence). The length of the CDR3 is 14 residues.

This clonotype was observed a few times. This rearrangement joins TRBV10-3 to TRBJ1-1; 8 nucleotides line up with TRBD1. There are 15 residues in the CDR3. Trimming removed 5 bases from V and 5 bases from J; junction bases left unmatched: 10. Per the germline V gene, CDR1 is ENHRY and CDR2 is SYGVKD. The CDR3: CAISLAGGGGTEAFF. CDR3 DNA: TGTGCCATCAGTTTAGCAGGGGGCGGAGGTACTGAAGCTTTCTTT.

This clonotype was picked up one time. The chain uses TRBV18 and TRBJ1-1; 8 bases map to TRBD1. V lost 6 bases to trimming and J lost 2 bases; unmatched junction nucleotides: 11. The CDR3 consists of 16 residues. Germline V lookup: CDR1 KGHSH, CDR2 LQKENI. The CDR3 spells CASSKGQGGLNTEAFF. The CDR3 DNA sequence: TGTGCCAGCTCGAAAGGACAGGGTGGACTCAACACTGAAGCTTTCTTT.

The genes are TRBV28 and TRBJ2-1, with 11 bases matching TRBD2. Per germline, CDR1 MDHEN and CDR2 SYDVKM. V gave up 10 bases and J gave up 4 bases; unmatched junction bases: 9. This CDR3 is built from 15 residues. This chain's CDR3 is CATNGLAGGYNEQFF. Written as DNA, the CDR3 is TGTGCCACAAACGGCTTAGCGGGAGGGTACAATGAGCAGTTCTTC. Complete variable domain (other parts from reference TRBV28 and TRBJ2-1): DVKVTQSSRYLVKRTGEKVFLECVQDMDHENMFWYRQDPGLGLRLIYFSYDVKMKEKGDIPEGYSVSREKKERFSLILESASTNQTSMYLCATNGLAGGYNEQFFGPGTRLTVL.

This rearrangement joins TRBV11-2 to TRBJ2-5; 13 bases are shared with TRBD2. CDR3 size: 15 residues. The ends lost 6 bases at V and 5 bases at J; junction bases unmatched: 6. The germline V gene has CDR1 SGHAT and CDR2 FQNNGV. The CDR3 DNA follows: TGTGCCAGCAGTGGAACTAGCGGGGGGGCGGAGACCCAGTACTTC. This codes for CASSGTSGGAETQYF.

J is TRBJ2-5 and V is TRBV28; 13 bases are a match to TRBD2. The J call may be incorrect, as the DNA end agrees better with TRBJ2-7. Germline V gene data show CDR1 as MDHEN and CDR2 as SYDVKM. CDR3 length: 16 amino acids. CDR3 region: CASRPGGLAGSYEQYF. The CDR3 DNA reads as TGTGCCAGCAGACCAGGGGGACTAGCGGGGTCCTACGAGCAGTACTTC.